This T cell receptor (beta chain) was sequenced in a study of cytomegalovirus exposure and HLA in healthy donors. General study findings and limits: In a later analysis, the majority of CMV-associated beta chains seemingly showed HLA restriction.

Among the donors, all were healthy bone marrow donors. PCR employed 60 Vbeta and 13 Jbeta primers. Original processing notes: The authors later counted some 76 million unique TCR beta chains, 9.5 million to 13 million of them shared. The table came from immunoSEQ multiplex PCR; TCRdb's copy has only in-frame clones and leaves some out. For V, J and clone size, that table is used; D and trimming come from the DNA. The table has around 220,000 clones, more than 65% seen once. Relative to its sample, this clone is medium-sized (0.01 to 0.1%). Antigen: not known. The identical CDR3 is also encoded by other nucleotide sequences in the sample. The clonotype originates from a woman aged 25-40 years in good health and CMV-seronegative. Sequencing used PBMCs.

CDR3 loop: CASSELEGTGGYTF. DNA of the CDR3: TGTGCCAGCAGTGAATTGGAGGGGACAGGAGGCTACACCTTC. The chain is built from TRBV6-1 and TRBJ1-2, with 8 bases identical to TRBD1. The CDR3 is made up of 14 amino acids. Trimming removed 2 bases from V and 8 bases from J; junction bases left unmatched: 7. Germline assignment: CDR1 MNHNS and CDR2 SASEGT.